Sequencing of this T cell receptor beta chain was carried out in a study of graft-versus-host responses after intestinal transplantation. Overall study context: The recipients all started with anti-thymocyte globulin induction and then took tacrolimus and steroids for 2 to 4 years.

This CDR3 spans 18 amino acids. Germline V lookup: CDR1 MDHEN, CDR2 SYDVKM. Trimming shortened V by 4 bases and J by 1 base, and 17 bases separated the two germline ends. In regard to this clone: Its specificity is unknown.

Sequenced by immunoSEQ multiplex PCR; TCRdb stores in-frame clones only, minus some. The sample consists of tens of thousands of clones, around 87% of them appearing once. Findings of the study overall: GvH clone levels peaked in circulation, and this peak was associated with early post-transplant HvG declines.

The receptor comes from a human donor who was the organ donor for an intestinal transplant. The rearrangement uses TRBV28 and TRBJ2-6, with D hard to call. The sample was unstimulated CD8+ T cells sorted from spleen or lymph node cells, taken before transplant. The CDR3 protein is CASSSFRASVSGANVLTF. CDR3 coding DNA: TGTGCCAGCAGTTCCTTTAGGGCCTCGGTGTCTGGGGCCAACGTCCTGACTTTC. The complete variable domain, with remaining parts taken from reference TRBV28 and TRBJ2-6, reads DVKVTQSSRYLVKRTGEKVFLECVQDMDHENMFWYRQDPGLGLRLIYFSYDVKMKEKGDIPEGYSVSREKKERFSLILESASTNQTSMYLCASSSFRASVSGANVLTFGAGSRLTVL.